The next 22 T cell receptor beta chains were all read from a single sample in a study of blood T cell repertoires in COVID-19 (dated by TCRdb to 2018 to 2021). To prepare the library, the immunoSEQ multiplex PCR assay was applied. TCRdb took this table from immuneACCESS and kept in-frame rearrangements with V and J called. Such tables lack part of the clones; where checked against another copy, unresolved V genes explain under half of the gap, and the rest is unexplained. Within this sample are 300,000 to 400,000 clones, with roughly 85% of them counted one time only. Jointly, the top ten make up roughly 4% of the sample. Sequencing used PBMCs or T cells enriched from blood (not recorded which). The receptors come from a middle-aged woman with acute COVID-19.

This clone was recorded only once. The rearrangement uses TRBV10-1 and TRBJ2-7, with 7 nucleotides matching TRBD1. V lost 1 base, J lost 2 bases, and 14 bases stayed unmatched. The CDR3 consists of 18 residues. The germline V gene has CDR1 WNHNN and CDR2 SYGVQD (reference sequence). CDR3 region: CASSELYPDRKGAYEQYF. CDR3 DNA sequence: TGCGCCAGCAGTGAGTTATATCCGGACAGGAAAGGCGCCTACGAGCAGTACTTC.

The rearrangement joins TRBV7-9 to TRBJ1-4; 10 nucleotides match TRBD1. The CDR3 length is 15 residues. Germline loops: CDR1 SEHNR, CDR2 FQNEAQ (reference sequence). V shed 5 bases and J 7 bases; nucleotides not matched to a gene: 7. The CDR3 protein is CASSATGDRGEKLFF. CDR3 nucleotides: TGTGCCAGCAGCGCCACAGGGGACAGGGGTGAAAAACTGTTTTTT.

The rearrangement links TRBV5-1 to TRBJ2-3; 7 bases match TRBD1. This CDR3 contains 15 residues. The germline gives CDR1 SGHRS, CDR2 YFSETQ. The ends lost 2 bases at V and 2 bases at J; junction bases unmatched: 5. CDR3 in amino acids: CASSLQGSSTDTQYF. As DNA, the CDR3 is TGCGCCAGCAGCTTACAGGGGTCCTCCACAGATACGCAGTATTTT.

This clone was seen only once. The rearrangement joins TRBV11-2 to TRBJ1-5; perhaps TRBD1 as D (5 bases). This CDR3 is built from 15 residues. CDR1 is SGHAT and CDR2 is FQNNGV in the germline V gene. Trimming left V 2 bases short and J 4 bases short, with 12 bases between. CDR3 nucleotide sequence: TGTGCCAGCAGCTTAATGGGGCAGACTAATCAGCCCCAGCATTTT. Residues: CASSLMGQTNQPQHF.

The rearrangement uses TRBV4-1 and TRBJ1-1, with 9 bases identical to TRBD1. Germline CDR1 and CDR2: MGHRA and YSYEKL. The V segment lost 0 bases and the J segment 1 base; nucleotides outside the gene matches: 9. This CDR3 is built from 18 residues. The CDR3 coding sequence is TGCGCCAGCAGCCAAGATGGAGGACAGGGGCACGGGAACACTGAAGCTTTCTTT. Translated, it gives CASSQDGGQGHGNTEAFF.

Note on this clone: The sample has other DNA sequences that encode this CDR3 too. The chain links TRBV15 to TRBJ1-3; 7 nucleotides line up with TRBD1. CDR1 LNHNV and CDR2 YYDKDF come from the germline V gene (reference sequence). The J segment lost 0 bases and the V segment lost 3 bases, leaving 8 bases of the junction unmatched. The CDR3 is 17 residues long. This CDR3 reads CATSRAGGTGSGNTIYF. The CDR3 coding sequence is TGTGCCACCAGCAGGGCAGGGGGAACGGGCTCTGGAAACACCATATATTTT.

J is TRBJ2-3 and V is TRBV5-4; unclear D gene. The germline V gene has CDR1 SGHNT and CDR2 YYREEE (reference sequence). This CDR3 comprises 14 residues. Trimming pared 7 bases from V and 4 bases from J, leaving 16 bases between. The CDR3 DNA is TGTGCCAGCTCCCAGGCACGAGAGTCAGATACGCAGTATTTT. It translates to CASSQARESDTQYF.

The rearrangement links TRBV7-6 to TRBJ2-1, with 9 bases fitting TRBD1. This CDR3 contains 15 residues. V lost 5 bases, J lost 4 bases, and 6 bases stayed unmatched. Germline loops: CDR1 SGHVS, CDR2 FNYEAQ. DNA for the CDR3: TGTGCCAGCAGCCCCGGGACAGGGAAATACAATGAGCAGTTCTTC. It specifies CASSPGTGKYNEQFF.

V usage is TRBV7-2 and J usage is TRBJ2-7; D possibly corresponds to TRBD1 (6 bases). The V end was cut by 5 bases, the J end by 6 bases, with 14 bases between. This CDR3 contains 13 residues. CDR1 is SGHTA, CDR2 FQGNSA, per germline. The CDR3 protein is CASSVLRDTEQYF. The CDR3 DNA follows: TGTGCCAGCAGCGTACTCCGGGACACCGAGCAGTACTTC.

This chain joins TRBV19 and TRBJ2-6; 11 nucleotides align to TRBD1. Germline CDR1 and CDR2: LNHDA and SQIVND (reference sequence). This CDR3 region has 19 residues. V gave up 2 bases and J gave up 0 bases; unmatched junction bases: 6. CDR3 region: CASSIKGTGGSSGANVLTF. CDR3 nucleotide sequence: TGTGCCAGTAGTATAAAAGGGACAGGGGGTTCCTCTGGGGCCAACGTCCTGACTTTC.

The rearrangement uses TRBV6-5 and TRBJ2-5, with D perhaps TRBD1 (5 bases). This CDR3 is built from 16 residues. From germline, CDR1 is MNHEY and CDR2 SVGAGI. V gave up 2 bases and J gave up 4 bases, with 17 bases separating them. The CDR3 spells CASSYNPGKGGETQYF. The DNA of the CDR3 is TGTGCCAGCAGTTACAACCCAGGGAAGGGTGGAGAGACCCAGTACTTC.

This chain joins TRBV4-3 and TRBJ2-2, with 9 bases fitting TRBD1. Unmatched junction bases numbered 11, after V lost 0 bases and J lost 0 bases. CDR3 length: 20 residues. Germline V CDR1 and CDR2: LGHNA, YSLEER. Written as DNA, the CDR3 is TGCGCCAGCAGCCAAGATGGGGGACAGGGCCTACACTCGAACACCGGGGAGCTGTTTTTT. Translation: CASSQDGGQGLHSNTGELFF.

This rearrangement joins TRBV7-6 to TRBJ1-5; unclear D gene. Germline V gene data show CDR1 as SGHVS and CDR2 as FNYEAQ. V dropped 1 base and J dropped 0 bases, with 7 bases sitting between them. The CDR3 is 15 residues long. CDR3 amino acids: CASSLEALSNQPQHF. The CDR3 bases are TGTGCCAGCAGCTTAGAAGCGCTTAGCAATCAGCCCCAGCATTTT.

V and J are TRBV2 and TRBJ2-5; 11 bases line up with TRBD2. This CDR3 is 16 amino acids long. With V trimmed by 5 bases and J by 4 bases, 9 bases remained unmatched. From germline, CDR1 is SNHLY and CDR2 FYNNEI. The CDR3 protein is CASSSTTSGRGETQYF. DNA for the CDR3: TGTGCCAGCAGTTCCACAACTAGCGGGAGAGGAGAGACCCAGTACTTC.

The J gene is TRBJ2-7, the V gene TRBV3-1 (or the pseudogene TRBV3-2), with 11 nucleotides matching TRBD2. CDR3 size: 19 residues. Germline CDR1 and CDR2: LGHDT and YNNKEL (reference sequence). V gave up 0 bases and J gave up 2 bases; unmatched junction bases: 12. Here the CDR3 DNA reads TGTGCCAGCAGCCAAGATGCGCCTAGCGGGGGGCATTTCCCCTACGAGCAGTACTTC. Its protein product is CASSQDAPSGGHFPYEQYF.

Only one count was recorded for this clone. This rearrangement joins TRBV5-1 to TRBJ2-5; 10 nucleotides line up with TRBD2. Germline values: CDR1 SGHRS, CDR2 YFSETQ. Trimming cost V 0 bases and J 6 bases; bases outside gene matches: 5. The CDR3 sequence is 15 residues long. CDR3 bases: TGCGCCAGCAGCTTGGCAGCGGGGGGGCAAAAGACCCAGTACTTC. As protein: CASSLAAGGQKTQYF.

This chain connects TRBV6-5 to TRBJ2-7; weak D call: TRBD1 (8 bases). Germline CDR1 MNHEY, CDR2 SVGAGI. The CDR3 consists of 14 residues. V lost 11 bases and J 3 bases, leaving 20 bases between the germline ends. The CDR3, as DNA: TGTGCCCACGGGGGGACCGGACAGGGCTACGAGCAGTACTTC. Translation gives CAHGGTGQGYEQYF.

V and J are TRBV3-1 (or the pseudogene TRBV3-2) and TRBJ1-2; 11 nucleotides agree with TRBD1. CDR1 and CDR2 (germline): LGHDT, YNNKEL (reference sequence). The CDR3 spans 16 residues. V shed 4 bases and J 5 bases; nucleotides not matched to a gene: 9. The CDR3 DNA sequence: TGTGCCAGCAGCCTCTTGAGGACAGGGGGCGGGTATGGCTACACCTTC. The encoded protein is CASSLLRTGGGYGYTF.

The chain uses TRBV29-1 and TRBJ1-1, with TRBD1 as a possible D gene (5 bases). Germline V gene lookup returns CDR1 SQVTM and CDR2 ANQGSEA. The CDR3 extends over 20 amino acids. Trimming shortened V by 3 bases and J by 4 bases, and 33 bases separated the two germline ends. This CDR3 is CSVDATTEGEIKAWGTEAFF. The CDR3 DNA is TGCAGCGTTGACGCGACGACGGAAGGGGAAATTAAGGCTTGGGGCACTGAAGCTTTCTTT.

The rearrangement uses TRBV10-3 and TRBJ1-4; 10 bases align to TRBD1. The CDR3 loop spans 14 amino acids. V lost 5 bases and J lost 7; bases outside the gene matches: 4. CDR1 and CDR2 from the germline V gene are ENHRY and SYGVKD. CDR3 DNA sequence: TGTGCCATCAGTTCGGACAGGGGGGGTGAAAAACTGTTTTTT. Translation gives CAISSDRGGEKLFF.

This clone was seen just once. The CDR3, as DNA: TGTGCCAGCTCACCACCGGGCGGGTATTATTCACCCCTCCACTTT. Residues: CASSPPGGYYSPLHF. The genes are TRBV18 and TRBJ1-6, with D hard to call. CDR1 KGHSH and CDR2 LQKENI come from the germline V gene. This CDR3 contains 15 residues. Trimming cost V 0 bases and J 8 bases, with 11 bases left between them.

The rearrangement joins TRBV4-1 to TRBJ1-3; TRBD1 aligns across 7 bases. The CDR3 is 17 amino acids. CDR1 is MGHRA, CDR2 YSYEKL, per germline. With 3 bases clipped from V and 4 bases from J, the junction kept 12 bases outside the gene matches. The CDR3 DNA is TGCGCCAGCAGCCATTTGGGGCGCCAACAGGGGGGAAACACCATATATTTT. Protein sequence: CASSHLGRQQGGNTIYF.